The following is a T cell receptor (beta chain) sequence with its context. This record belongs to a study of blood T cell repertoires in COVID-19. In the study overall: Collection of acute and convalescent COVID-19 samples took place in the United States, Italy and Spain.

Original methodology: Estimation of nucleated cell counts relied on the amplification of reference gene primers. This table comes from immunoSEQ multiplex PCR, and its TCRdb copy is limited to in-frame clones, with some not included. V, J and clone size are those of that table, while D and trimming were read from the DNA. This sample has roughly 240,000 clones, with 70% to 90% found just once. What was sequenced was peripheral blood. The origin of this receptor is a man between 18 and 29 years old with active or convalescent COVID-19.

This CDR3 is CASSHGQVGGEQYF. CDR3 DNA: TGTGCCAGCAGCCACGGACAGGTCGGGGGCGAGCAGTACTTC. V is TRBV6-5 and J is TRBJ2-7, with D possibly TRBD1 on 7 matching bases. V gave up 6 bases and J gave up 6 bases, with 18 bases separating them. Germline-derived CDR1 and CDR2 are MNHEY and SVGAGI. The CDR3 sequence is 14 residues long.